This T cell receptor beta chain was recovered during a study of molecular identifiers for immune sequencing clone quantification (dated by TCRdb to 2017 to 2018). About the study as a whole: In a replicate experiment, RNA from 20,000 or 100,000 naive CD8 T cells was split into five aliquots, four of which were sequenced. This methods study benchmarked molecular-identifier clustering-based TCR repertoire sequencing (MIDCIRS) and TCR RNA copy counting, using CD8 T cells to do so.

Libraries came from PCR. TCRdb records NextSeq 500 as the sequencer. Bulk TCR libraries were prepared as previously described, using TCR primers listed in Table S5. The Qiagen AllPrep DNA/RNA kit was used to purify total RNA. Reads from multiple sequencing runs of the same library were pooled before analysis. Under the source paper's analysis protocol: Reads were retained only if the reads had an exact TCR constant sequence, and the retained reads were trimmed to 150 nt and grouped according to their 12-nt molecular barcodes. Reads inside each barcode group were sub-clustered using a 15% Levenshtein threshold, and a quality-weighted consensus sequence was constructed for each RNA molecule. Non-functional sequences were filtered out, along with any lower-count sequence sitting one edit away from another sequence. Based on a fit of two negative binomial distributions, barcode sub-clusters having less than 20% of the maximum read count were discarded. Using fastp at Q25 and MiXCR, TCRdb reprocessed the public reads and kept productive beta chains. Records with the same CDR3 protein are collapsed into one entry carrying the most frequent genes and DNA. TCRdb, not the authors, supplied the V and J calls. Recorded for this sample are nearly 650,000 distinct CDR3 sequences; about 25% of them occurred a single time. About 0.84% of the sample rests with the top ten.

Naive CD8 T cell libraries were made from around 20,000 to 1,000,000 sorted cells using 10%, 30% or 50% of purified RNA. Naive CD8 T cells were FACS-sorted as CD8+CD4-CCR7+CD45RA+ on a BD FACSAria II into RLT Plus buffer. To test detection sensitivity, Jurkat RNA equivalent to over 8 TCR copies was spiked into samples of roughly 17,000-1,000,000 naive CD8 T cells. Enrichment of CD8 T cells was done with RosetteSep CD8+ T Cell Enrichment Cocktail plus Ficoll-Paque, and ACK red cell lysis came afterward. This clonotype was seen only a few times. The antigen it binds to is not known. Base qualities are not recorded, but no much larger clone differs from it by a single base. General study outcomes and caveats: When barcode sub-clustering was omitted, TCR diversity was inflated by chimeric consensus sequences, with chimeras reaching as high as 47%. The naive libraries included spiked-in Jurkat TCR RNA (around 10 copies' worth), and this RNA is not part of the donor repertoire. Clones above 20 RNA copies held over 99% of molecules in CMV-specific effector cells but under 1% in naive cells. Highly expanded clone sizes could be underestimated if identical TCR molecules share a barcode. Modeling indicated approximately 3.2 TCR RNA copies recovered per cell, compared with about 10 by digital PCR, which implies a capture efficiency of around 30%. Even against a background of about 960,000 naive CD8 T cells, spiked-in Jurkat TCR RNA amounting to a single cell's worth was reported to be detectable.

The germline V gene (reference sequence) specifies LNHNV as CDR1 and YYDKDF as CDR2. There are 14 amino acids in the CDR3, from cysteine to phenylalanine inclusive. The sequence is cut down to CDR3 DNA, 42 bases in frame from base 1. The germline ends are 10 bases apart after V is trimmed by 3 bases and J by 3 bases. The receptor's source is a human donor in good health. Some libraries in this study had Jurkat cell RNA spiked in. In this chain, TRBV15 is recombined with TRBJ2-3; TRBD2 is possibly the D segment (5 matching bases). Specimen: naive CD8+ T cells from blood, with Jurkat cell RNA spiked in. The label giving this sample's cell subset or site can be read as: FACS-sorted CD8+CD4-CCR7+CD45RA+ naive T cells. The CDR3 in this case is CATSRDSGTDTQYF. In nucleotide form, the sequence is TGTGCCACCAGCAGGGACTCGGGGACAGATACGCAGTATTTT.